The T cell receptor beta chain under discussion was sequenced for a study of T cell responses to AZD1222 COVID-19 vaccine. V lost 4 bases and J 4 bases, leaving 11 bases between the germline ends. Per the germline V gene, CDR1 is KGHSH and CDR2 is LQKENI. The CDR3 sequence is 14 residues long. Study-wide points: Females made up more of the donors, who were largely white British, and clonal diversity may have come out too low. Targeting of unmutated variant regions was reportedly seen in nearly half of spike-specific TCRs. The study sampled repertoires only after the peak T cell response.

It was second doses at about 4 or about 12 weeks that were pooled. This clone was seen just once. What it recognizes is unknown. Profiled with immunoSEQ multiplex PCR; TCRdb holds only in-frame clones, not every one. The sample holds about 200,000 clones, 93% seen once. The sequence was obtained from an adult who received the AZD1222 COVID-19 vaccine. This chain uses TRBV18 with TRBJ1-5; D perhaps matches TRBD1 (5 bases). The starting material was peripheral blood, obtained 28 days after the second AZD1222 dose. The CDR3 sequence: CASSRDGINQPQHF. The CDR3 region has the DNA TGTGCCAGCTCACGGGACGGAATAAATCAGCCCCAGCATTTT.